The 10 T cell receptor beta chains presented below share a single source sample, sequenced in a study of CD8+ T cells in alopecia areata. Treatment defined: oral pan-JAK inhibitor, 5-10 mg twice daily. Following RNA extraction, reverse transcription yielded cDNA that acted as the sequencing template. Libraries were prepared by immunoSEQ multiplex PCR; TCRdb keeps only in-frame clonotypes and omits some of them. The sample includes some 170,000 clones, about 53% seen only once; the top ten take 11%. This material consisted of CD8+ T cells sorted from blood, taken at week 24, from a patient treated with tofacitinib. These TCRs come from a human donor with alopecia areata.

This clone has a handful of counts. This chain connects TRBV6-6 to TRBJ2-1; no clear D. Germline CDR1 is MNHNY and CDR2 is SVGAGI (reference sequence). CDR3 length: 13 amino acids. Trimming took off 7 bases at V and 3 bases at J, with 10 bases between the two ends. CDR3 residues: CASTIKSYNEQFF. The CDR3 coding sequence is TGTGCCAGCACCATTAAGAGCTACAATGAGCAGTTCTTC.

The CDR3 DNA follows: TGCGCCAGCAGCCAAACGGACCGAGATGAAAAACTGTTTTTT. It encodes CASSQTDRDEKLFF. This rearrangement joins TRBV4-1 to TRBJ1-4; D is unresolved. CDR1 is MGHRA, CDR2 YSYEKL, per germline. The CDR3 extends over 14 amino acids. Trimming stripped 2 bases from V and 6 bases from J, with 10 bases between.

The chain links TRBV7-2 to TRBJ2-7; a possible D gene is TRBD1 (6 bases). Germline V lookup: CDR1 SGHTA, CDR2 FQGNSA. V was cut by 5 bases and J by 3 bases, with 14 bases left in between. The CDR3 covers 14 residues. CDR3 DNA sequence: TGTGCCAGCAGCCAGGGGTCAGGGGACTACGAGCAGTACTTC. Its translation is CASSQGSGDYEQYF.

This chain uses TRBV13 with TRBJ2-6, with D uncertain. The germline CDR1 and CDR2 sequences are PRHDT and FYEKMQ (reference sequence). The CDR3 loop spans 16 amino acids. V shed 4 bases and J shed 0 bases, with 10 bases lying between them. CDR3 region: CASSSPESSGANVLTF. CDR3 nucleotides: TGTGCCAGCAGCTCGCCCGAGAGCTCTGGGGCCAACGTCCTGACTTTC.

The chain recombines TRBV20-1 with TRBJ1-1, with no clear D. The germline gives CDR1 DFQATT, CDR2 SNEGSKA (reference sequence). The length of the CDR3 is 11 residues. Between the trimmed V and J ends, which lost 3 bases and 5 bases, there was a span of 7 bases. CDR3 in DNA: TGCAGTGCTAGCGAGATTACTGAAGCTTTCTTT. It is translated as CSASEITEAFF.

V usage is TRBV4-3 and J usage is TRBJ2-5, with D possibly being TRBD1 (6 bases). Trimming took 2 bases from V and 5 from J, leaving 15 bases between them. Germline lookup yields CDR1 LGHNA and CDR2 YSLEER. This CDR3 spans 15 amino acids. CDR3 protein: CASSQLMDSGETQYF. As DNA, the CDR3 is TGCGCCAGCAGCCAACTAATGGACAGTGGGGAGACCCAGTACTTC.

This clone was detected only a few times. V gene TRBV6-1 combines with J gene TRBJ1-5; maybe TRBD1 (5 bases). Germline V CDR1 and CDR2: MNHNS, SASEGT. Trimming took 1 base from V and 3 from J, leaving 7 bases between them. The CDR3 has 14 residues. The CDR3 loop is CASSEGTNNQPQHF. The CDR3 DNA is TGTGCCAGCAGTGAAGGGACAAACAATCAGCCCCAGCATTTT.

The rearrangement uses TRBV9 and TRBJ2-3; 9 bases map to TRBD2. Germline-derived CDR1 and CDR2 are SGDLS and YYNGEE. This CDR3 is built from 15 residues. The J segment lost 10 bases and the V segment lost 2 bases, leaving 11 bases of the junction unmatched. CDR3 bases: TGTGCCAGCAGCGTCCAAAGCGGGGGGATCTCTGCGCAGTATTTT. It specifies CASSVQSGGISAQYF.

The sample holds a few counts of this clone. The same CDR3 also results from other DNA sequences found in this sample. The chain is built from TRBV7-2 and TRBJ2-7; 8 bases map to TRBD1. The V gene end was trimmed by 5 bases and the J gene end by 3 bases; junction bases not matched to a gene: 3. The CDR3 contains 13 residues. Per the germline V gene, CDR1 is SGHTA and CDR2 is FQGNSA. Here the CDR3 reads CASSPGQGYEQYF. The CDR3 coding sequence is TGTGCCAGCAGCCCAGGACAGGGCTACGAGCAGTACTTC.

The rearrangement joins TRBV29-1 to TRBJ1-2; perhaps TRBD1 as D (5 bases). The ends were cut back, 5 bases at V and 5 bases at J, with 15 bases in the middle. Germline V gene sequence: CDR1 SQVTM, CDR2 ANQGSEA. The length of the CDR3 is 13 residues. The CDR3 is CSVRVGDEYGYTF. The CDR3 DNA follows: TGCAGCGTTAGAGTCGGGGACGAGTATGGCTACACCTTC.